This T cell receptor (beta chain) was observed in a study of T cells in Graves' hyperthyroidism and ophthalmopathy. Study-level results: The majority of expanded thyroid clonotypes above 0.001 also appeared in blood.

This CDR3 has 14 residues. CDR1 is SNHLY, CDR2 FYNNEI, per germline. V shed 7 bases and J 0 bases; nucleotides not matched to a gene: 4. PBMCs stemmed from 10 ml fresh peripheral blood. This clonotype was found many times. Its antigen remains unknown. The CDR3 regions of TCR beta were amplified from RNA transcripts. In the first-round RT-PCR of the TCR CDR3, the HTBI primer set was used. TCRdb re-derived calls from the multiplex PCR reads in MiXCR, one entry per CDR3 protein. Of some 510,000 distinct CDR3 sequences listed, around 20% are singletons. The receptor was isolated from a man aged 18 to 29 with Graves' hyperthyroidism. Sequences were obtained from blood. The chain recombines TRBV2 with TRBJ2-7, with 9 bases lining up with TRBD2. CDR3 loop: CASTLAGISYEQYF. In DNA form, the CDR3 reads TGTGCCAGCACCCTAGCGGGGATCTCCTACGAGCAGTACTTC.